This T cell receptor (beta chain) was sequenced for a study of cytomegalovirus exposure and HLA in healthy donors. The PCR employed 60 Vbeta primers together with 13 Jbeta primers. The repertoire was sequenced with immunoSEQ multiplex PCR; TCRdb's copy has only in-frame clones and lacks some. The sample data list about 170,000 clones. The germline gives CDR1 LNHDA, CDR2 SQIVND (reference sequence). V gave up 1 base and J gave up 4 bases, with 19 bases separating them. The CDR3 totals 17 residues. This sequence was found in a woman aged 60-70 years in good health and CMV-seronegative. Sequenced material: PBMCs. The chain links TRBV19 to TRBJ1-1; D gene ambiguous. This CDR3 reads CASSIVTPGRSSTEAFF. The CDR3 DNA sequence: TGTGCCAGTAGTATAGTGACTCCCGGTCGGTCTAGCACTGAAGCTTTCTTT.